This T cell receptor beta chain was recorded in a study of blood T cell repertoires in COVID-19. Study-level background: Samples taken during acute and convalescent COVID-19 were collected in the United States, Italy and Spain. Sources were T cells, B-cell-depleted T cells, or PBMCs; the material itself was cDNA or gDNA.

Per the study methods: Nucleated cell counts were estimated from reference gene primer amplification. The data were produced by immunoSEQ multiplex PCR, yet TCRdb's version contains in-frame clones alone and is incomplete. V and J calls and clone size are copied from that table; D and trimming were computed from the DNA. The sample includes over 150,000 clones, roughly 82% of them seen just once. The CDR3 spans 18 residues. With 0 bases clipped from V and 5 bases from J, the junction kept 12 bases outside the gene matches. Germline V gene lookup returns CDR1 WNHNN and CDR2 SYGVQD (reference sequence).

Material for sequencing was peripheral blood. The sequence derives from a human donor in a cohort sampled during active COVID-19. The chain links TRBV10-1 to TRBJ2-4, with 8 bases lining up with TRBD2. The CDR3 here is CASSESIGVAGGQNIQYF. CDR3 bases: TGCGCCAGCAGTGAGTCGATCGGGGTTGCGGGAGGTCAAAACATTCAGTACTTC.